This TCR beta chain was captured in a study of blood T cell repertoires in COVID-19. Clones were sequenced by immunoSEQ multiplex PCR, and TCRdb holds only the in-frame ones, with some missing. The sample has around 50,000 clones; roughly 91% are singletons. Germline V gene sequence: CDR1 MNHEY, CDR2 SVGAGI. CDR3 length: 14 residues. V shed 5 bases and J shed 3 bases, with 13 bases lying between them. The material sequenced was peripheral blood. The receptor comes from a man aged 50 to 59 with active COVID-19. The V and J genes are TRBV6-5 and TRBJ1-1; TRBD1 might be the D (6 bases). CDR3 residues: CASSRRDTYTEAFF. In nucleotides, the CDR3 is TGTGCCAGCAGTCGACGGGACACCTACACTGAAGCTTTCTTT.